The source of this TCR beta chain is a study of blood T cell repertoires in COVID-19. Study overall: The United States, Italy and Spain were the sources of the acute and convalescent COVID-19 samples. PBMCs, B-cell-depleted T cells, or T cells provided the cDNA or gDNA that made up the material.

Germline trimming cut 4 bases from V and 0 bases from J; bases unmatched to any gene: 10. This CDR3 comprises 18 residues. Germline V CDR1 and CDR2: SNHLY, FYNNEI. Authors' analysis steps: Scientists estimated how many nucleated cells there were by amplifying reference gene primers. Assay used: immunoSEQ multiplex PCR; TCRdb lists only in-frame clones, some missing. V and J calls and clone size are as listed in that table; D and trimming were resolved from the DNA. The data show under 200,000 clones, around 80% seen once. This chain joins TRBV2 and TRBJ2-1; 9 bases line up with TRBD2. The sample comprised peripheral blood. The receptor comes from a man aged 60-69 years with acute or convalescent COVID-19. CDR3 residues: CASSGLAGTLSSYNEQFF. In nucleotides, the CDR3 is TGTGCCAGCAGTGGCCTAGCGGGGACCCTGAGCTCCTACAATGAGCAGTTCTTC. Looking up the rest from reference TRBV2 and TRBJ2-1 gives the full variable domain: EPEVTQTPSHQVTQMGQEVILRCVPISNHLYFYWYRQILGQKVEFLVSFYNNEISEKSEIFDDQFSVERPDGSNFTLKIRSTKLEDSAMYFCASSGLAGTLSSYNEQFFGPGTRLTVL.